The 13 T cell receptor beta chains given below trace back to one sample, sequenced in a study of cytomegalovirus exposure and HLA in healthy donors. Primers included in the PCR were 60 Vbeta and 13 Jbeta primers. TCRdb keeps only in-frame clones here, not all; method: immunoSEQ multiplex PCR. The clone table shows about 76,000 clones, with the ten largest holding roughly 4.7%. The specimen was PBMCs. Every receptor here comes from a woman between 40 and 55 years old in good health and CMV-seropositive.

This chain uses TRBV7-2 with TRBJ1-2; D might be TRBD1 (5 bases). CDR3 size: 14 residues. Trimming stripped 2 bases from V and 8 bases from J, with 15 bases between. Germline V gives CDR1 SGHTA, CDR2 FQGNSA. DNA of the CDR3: TGTGCCAGCAGCTTAATGTTGGCGACAGAGGGCTACACCTTC. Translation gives CASSLMLATEGYTF.

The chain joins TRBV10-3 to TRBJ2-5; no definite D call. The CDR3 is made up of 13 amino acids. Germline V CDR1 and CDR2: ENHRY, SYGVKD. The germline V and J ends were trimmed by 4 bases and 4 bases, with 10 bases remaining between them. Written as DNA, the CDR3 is TGTGCCATCAGTGGAGCGTTTGGAGAGACCCAGTACTTC. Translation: CAISGAFGETQYF.

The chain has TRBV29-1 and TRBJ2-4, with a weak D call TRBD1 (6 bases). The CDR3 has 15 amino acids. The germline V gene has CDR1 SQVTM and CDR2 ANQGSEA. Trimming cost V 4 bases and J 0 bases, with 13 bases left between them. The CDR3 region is CSVVVQGTAKNIQYF. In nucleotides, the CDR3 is TGCAGCGTTGTTGTTCAGGGGACAGCCAAAAACATTCAGTACTTC.

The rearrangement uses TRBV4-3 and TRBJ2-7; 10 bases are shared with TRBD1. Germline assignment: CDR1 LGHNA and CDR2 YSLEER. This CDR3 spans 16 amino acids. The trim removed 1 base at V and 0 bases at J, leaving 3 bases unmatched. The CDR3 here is CASSQVGDRGSYEQYF. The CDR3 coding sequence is TGCGCCAGCAGCCAAGTGGGGGACAGGGGCTCCTACGAGCAGTACTTC.

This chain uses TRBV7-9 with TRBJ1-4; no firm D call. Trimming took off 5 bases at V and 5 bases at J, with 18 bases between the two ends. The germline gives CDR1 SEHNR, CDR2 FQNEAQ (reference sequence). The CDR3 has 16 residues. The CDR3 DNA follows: TGTGCCAGCAGCCCTACGTCAGACTTACGGAATGAAAAACTGTTTTTT. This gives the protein CASSPTSDLRNEKLFF.

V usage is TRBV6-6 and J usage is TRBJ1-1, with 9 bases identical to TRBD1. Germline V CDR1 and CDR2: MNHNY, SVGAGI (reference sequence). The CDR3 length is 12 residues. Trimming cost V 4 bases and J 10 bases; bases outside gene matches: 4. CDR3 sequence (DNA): TGTGCCAGCAGTTCTGGGACAGGGCTAGCTTTCTTT. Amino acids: CASSSGTGLAFF.

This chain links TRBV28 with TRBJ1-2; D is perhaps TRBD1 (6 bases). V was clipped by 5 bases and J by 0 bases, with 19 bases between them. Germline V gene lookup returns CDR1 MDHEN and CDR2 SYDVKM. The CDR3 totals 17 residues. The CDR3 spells CASSPPIQGFANYGYTF. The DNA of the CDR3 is TGTGCCAGCAGTCCACCAATACAGGGCTTTGCTAACTATGGCTACACCTTC.

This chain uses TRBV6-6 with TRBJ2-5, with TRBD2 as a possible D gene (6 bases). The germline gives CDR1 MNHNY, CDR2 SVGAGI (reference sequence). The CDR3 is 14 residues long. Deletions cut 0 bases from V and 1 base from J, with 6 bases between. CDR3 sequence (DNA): TGTGCCAGCAGTTACTCGGGACTCCAAGAGACCCAGTACTTC. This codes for CASSYSGLQETQYF.

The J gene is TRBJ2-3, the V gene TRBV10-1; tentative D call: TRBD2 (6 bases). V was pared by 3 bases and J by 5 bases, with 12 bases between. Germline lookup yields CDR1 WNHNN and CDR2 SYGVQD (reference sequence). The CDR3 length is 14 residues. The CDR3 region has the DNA TGCGCCAGCAGTGAAGGCCCCGGGGGAGATACGCAGTATTTT. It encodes CASSEGPGGDTQYF.

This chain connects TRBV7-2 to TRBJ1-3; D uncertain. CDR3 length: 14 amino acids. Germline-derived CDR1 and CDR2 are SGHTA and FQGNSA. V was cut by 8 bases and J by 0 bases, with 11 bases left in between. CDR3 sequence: CASWEGSSGNTIYF. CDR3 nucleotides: TGTGCCAGCTGGGAGGGTAGCTCTGGAAACACCATATATTTT. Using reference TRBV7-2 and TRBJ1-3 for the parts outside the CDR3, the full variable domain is GAGVSQSPSNKVTEKGKDVELRCDPISGHTALYWYRQSLGQGLEFLIYFQGNSAPDKSGLPSDRFSAERTGGSVSTLTIQRTQQEDSAVYLCASWEGSSGNTIYFGEGSWLTVV.

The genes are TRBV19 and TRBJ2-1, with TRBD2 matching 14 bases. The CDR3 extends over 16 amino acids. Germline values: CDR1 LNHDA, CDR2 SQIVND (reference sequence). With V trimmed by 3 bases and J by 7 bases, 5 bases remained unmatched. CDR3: CASSIRGLAGVNEQFF. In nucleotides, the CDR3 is TGTGCCAGTAGTATTAGGGGACTAGCGGGAGTAAATGAGCAGTTCTTC.

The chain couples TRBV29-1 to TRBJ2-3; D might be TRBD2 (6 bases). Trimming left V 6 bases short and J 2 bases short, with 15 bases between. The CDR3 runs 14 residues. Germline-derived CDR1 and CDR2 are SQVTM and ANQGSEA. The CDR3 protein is CSVSSSSDTDTQYF. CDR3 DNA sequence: TGCAGCGTCAGTTCGTCTAGCGACACAGATACGCAGTATTTT.

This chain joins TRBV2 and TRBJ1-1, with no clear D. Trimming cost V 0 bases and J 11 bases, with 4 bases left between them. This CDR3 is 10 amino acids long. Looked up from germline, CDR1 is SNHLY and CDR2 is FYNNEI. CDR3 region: CASSEASAFF. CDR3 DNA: TGTGCCAGCAGTGAAGCAAGCGCTTTCTTT.